This T cell receptor (beta chain) was sequenced during a study of T cells in women clearing cervical HPV infection. Study information: Case blood was drawn a median roughly 160 days after lesion detection. Findings and limits, study-wide: Effector/memory and HPV-specific T cells were not isolated, and association timing is unknown.

With respect to this clone: What it binds is unknown.

Measured with immunoSEQ multiplex PCR; TCRdb has only the in-frame clones, and not every one. In all, the sample yields around 24,000 clones. Sequencing input: blood buffy coat. The receptor was derived from a woman aged 18 to 75 with a cervical HPV16 infection that either progressed to CIN3+ or cleared (not recorded which).

The chain's CDR3 is CASSLSDSPLHF. CDR3 bases read: TGTGCCAGCAGCTTAAGCGATTCACCC. The chain recombines TRBV7-8 with TRBJ1-6; unclear D gene. The read halts 3 residues ahead of the CDR3 end, with the missing end drawn from the germline J gene. V was shortened by 2 bases and J by 8 bases, with 4 bases between the two germline ends. Germline V gene sequence: CDR1 SGHVS, CDR2 FQNEAQ. The CDR3 is 12 residues long. The whole variable domain, filled in from reference TRBV7-8 and TRBJ1-6, reads GAGVSQSPRYKVAKRGQDVALRCDPISGHVSLFWYQQALGQGPEFLTYFQNEAQLDKSGLPSDRFFAERPEGSVSTLKIQRTQQEDSAVYLCASSLSDSPLHFGNGTRLTVT.